Below are 4 T cell receptor beta chains sequenced from a single sample in a study of T cell responses to AZD1222 COVID-19 vaccine. Produced via immunoSEQ multiplex PCR; TCRdb's table is partial and in-frame only. The repertoire holds more than 85,000 clones, with roughly 90% as singletons. This material consisted of peripheral blood, taken 28 days after the second AZD1222 dose. These receptors were taken from an adult who received the AZD1222 COVID-19 vaccine.

The CDR3 region has the DNA TGTGCCAGCACCCTCCAAGAGACCCAGTACTTC. Translating gives CASTLQETQYF. The chain employs TRBV12-3 or TRBV12-4 and TRBJ2-5; D not certain. Trimming shortened V by 7 bases and J by 1 base, and 4 bases separated the two germline ends. The CDR3 extends over 11 amino acids.

This chain joins TRBV7-6 and TRBJ1-6; tentative D call: TRBD1 (6 bases). There are 15 residues in the CDR3. Germline values: CDR1 SGHVS, CDR2 FNYEAQ. The V gene lost 2 bases and the J gene lost 7 bases, with 12 bases spanning the gap. CDR3 DNA: TGTGCCAGCAGCTTAACTCGGGGGGCAAATTCACCCCTCCACTTT. Amino acid sequence: CASSLTRGANSPLHF.

This rearrangement joins TRBV28 to TRBJ1-2; D is perhaps TRBD1 (6 bases). In germline, CDR1 is MDHEN, CDR2 SYDVKM. This CDR3 has 13 residues. With 6 bases removed from V and 8 bases from J, the gap between germline ends came to 16 bases. The CDR3 DNA is TGTGCCAGCAGGGACCCTACAGGGTTGGGCTACACCTTC. Encoded protein: CASRDPTGLGYTF.

The chain combines TRBV5-1 with TRBJ2-7; 10 bases align to TRBD1. V lost 0 bases to trimming and J lost 0 bases; unmatched junction nucleotides: 12. The CDR3 has 19 amino acids. Germline CDR1 SGHRS, CDR2 YFSETQ. CDR3 DNA sequence: TGCGCCAGCAGCTTGGAAGGGTCTGGTCGGACAGGGGGCTCCTACGAGCAGTACTTC. Residues: CASSLEGSGRTGGSYEQYF. The full variable domain, in which reference TRBV5-1 and TRBJ2-7 provide the parts outside the CDR3, is KAGVTQTPRYLIKTRGQQVTLSCSPISGHRSVSWYQQTPGQGLQFLFEYFSETQRNKGNFPGRFSGRQFSNSRSEMNVSTLELGDSALYLCASSLEGSGRTGGSYEQYFGPGTRLTVT.